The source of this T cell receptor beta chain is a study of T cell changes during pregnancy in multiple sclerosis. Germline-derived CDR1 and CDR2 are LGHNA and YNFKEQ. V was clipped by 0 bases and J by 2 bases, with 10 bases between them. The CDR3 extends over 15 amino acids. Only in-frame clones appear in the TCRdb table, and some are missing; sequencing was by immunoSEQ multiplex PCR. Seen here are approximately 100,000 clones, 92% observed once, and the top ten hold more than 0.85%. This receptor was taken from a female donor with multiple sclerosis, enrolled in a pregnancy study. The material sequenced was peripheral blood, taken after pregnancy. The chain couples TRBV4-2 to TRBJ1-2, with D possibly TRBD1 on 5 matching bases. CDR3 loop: CASSQDVGQNYGYTF. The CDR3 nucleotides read TGTGCCAGCAGCCAAGATGTGGGGCAGAACTATGGCTACACCTTC.